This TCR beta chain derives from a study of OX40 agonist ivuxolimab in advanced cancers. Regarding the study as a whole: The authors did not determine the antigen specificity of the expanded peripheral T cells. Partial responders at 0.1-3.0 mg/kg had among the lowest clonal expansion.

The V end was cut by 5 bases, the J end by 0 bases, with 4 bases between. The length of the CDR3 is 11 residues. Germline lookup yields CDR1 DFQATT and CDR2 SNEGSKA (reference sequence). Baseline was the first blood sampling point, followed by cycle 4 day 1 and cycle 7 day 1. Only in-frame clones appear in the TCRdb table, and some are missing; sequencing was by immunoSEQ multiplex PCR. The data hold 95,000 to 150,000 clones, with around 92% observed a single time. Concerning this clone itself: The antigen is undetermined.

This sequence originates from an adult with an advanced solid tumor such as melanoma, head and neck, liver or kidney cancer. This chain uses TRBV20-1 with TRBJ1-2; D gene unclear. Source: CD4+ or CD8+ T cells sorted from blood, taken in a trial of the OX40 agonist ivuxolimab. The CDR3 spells CSAGTNYGYTF. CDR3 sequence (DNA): TGCAGTGCTGGGACTAACTATGGCTACACCTTC.